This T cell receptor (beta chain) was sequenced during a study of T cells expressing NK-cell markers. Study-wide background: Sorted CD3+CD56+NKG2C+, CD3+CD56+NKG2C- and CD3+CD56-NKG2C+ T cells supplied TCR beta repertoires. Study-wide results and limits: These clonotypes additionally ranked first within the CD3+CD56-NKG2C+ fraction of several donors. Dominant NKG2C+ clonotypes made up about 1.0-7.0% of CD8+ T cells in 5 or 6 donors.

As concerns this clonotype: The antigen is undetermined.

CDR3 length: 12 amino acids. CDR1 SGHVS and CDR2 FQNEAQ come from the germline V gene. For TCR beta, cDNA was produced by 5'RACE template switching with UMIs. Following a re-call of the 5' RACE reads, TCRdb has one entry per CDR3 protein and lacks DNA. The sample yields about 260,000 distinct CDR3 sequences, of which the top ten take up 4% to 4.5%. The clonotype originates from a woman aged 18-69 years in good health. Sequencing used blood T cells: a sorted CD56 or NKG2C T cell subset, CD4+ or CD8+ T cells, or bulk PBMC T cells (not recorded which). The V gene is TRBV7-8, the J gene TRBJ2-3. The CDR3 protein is CASSHSSDTQYF.